This T cell receptor beta chain was sequenced in a study of Graves' ophthalmopathy and Graves' hyperthyroidism. Whole-study findings and limits: The blood repertoire also included most expanded thyroid clonotypes above 0.001 frequency.

This clonotype was found many times. Its antigen is not known. Unmatched junction bases numbered 2, after V lost 0 bases and J lost 0 bases. The CDR3 is 15 residues long. CDR1 is MNHNS and CDR2 is SASEGT in the germline V gene. Amplification of TCR beta CDR3 regions used RNA transcripts. Amplification began with first-round RT-PCR using HTBI primers, then second-round multiplex PCR was performed. Each CDR3 protein gets one entry after TCRdb re-called the multiplex PCR reads with MiXCR. The table shows fewer than 650,000 distinct CDR3 sequences, with over 20% occurring only once. Absence of ophthalmopathy within 18 months of follow-up defined stable hyperthyroidism. Other autoimmune diseases, uncontrolled infections, pregnancy or lactation led to the exclusion of patients. The PBMCs were taken from under 12 ml of fresh peripheral blood.

Sequencing was carried out using peripheral blood. This sequence was found in a woman under 30 with stable Graves' hyperthyroidism. Some clones in this sample may be carry-over from other donors' samples. The V call is TRBV6-1, the J call TRBJ2-7; 7 nucleotides align to TRBD1. CDR3 nucleotide sequence: TGTGCCAGCAGTGAAGCGCCAGGGGGCTCCTACGAGCAGTACTTC. Translation: CASSEAPGGSYEQYF.